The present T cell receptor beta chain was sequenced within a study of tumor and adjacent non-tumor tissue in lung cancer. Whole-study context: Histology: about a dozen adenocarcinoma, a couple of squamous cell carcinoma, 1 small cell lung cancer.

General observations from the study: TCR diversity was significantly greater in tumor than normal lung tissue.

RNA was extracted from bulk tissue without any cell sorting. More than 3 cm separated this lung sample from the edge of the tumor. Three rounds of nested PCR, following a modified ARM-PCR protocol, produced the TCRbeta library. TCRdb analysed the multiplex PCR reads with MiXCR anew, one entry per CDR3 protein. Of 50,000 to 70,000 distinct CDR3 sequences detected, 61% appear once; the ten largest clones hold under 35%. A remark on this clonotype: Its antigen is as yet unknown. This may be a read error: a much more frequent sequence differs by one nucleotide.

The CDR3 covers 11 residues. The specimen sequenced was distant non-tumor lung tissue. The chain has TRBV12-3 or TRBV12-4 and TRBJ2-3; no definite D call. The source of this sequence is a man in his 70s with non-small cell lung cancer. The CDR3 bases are TGTGCCGGCAGCACTACCCCAGCGCAGTATTTT. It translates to CAGSTTPAQYF.